What follows are 4 T cell receptor beta chains derived from one specimen sequenced in a study of T cells in Graves' hyperthyroidism and ophthalmopathy (dated by TCRdb to the late 2010s). The library relied on multiplex PCR. The sequencer listed for this sample is Illumina HiSeq 2000. The TCR beta CDR3 regions were amplified from RNA transcripts. For the first round of RT-PCR on the TCR CDR3, the HTBI primer set was used together with the Qiagen OneStep RT-PCR kit. TCRdb redid the processing of the public reads, applying fastp at Q25 and MiXCR, and retained in-frame beta chains. Each entry merges the rows of one CDR3 protein and shows their most common DNA and genes. In all, the sample holds roughly 500,000 distinct CDR3 sequences, and roughly 16% of those were seen once. The ten largest account for less than 30% of the sample. Sequenced material: blood. The receptors originated from a woman aged 30 to 39 with Graves' ophthalmopathy.

This clonotype was recorded at least ten times. The J gene is TRBJ1-1, the V gene TRBV5-1; D call uncertain. This CDR3 has 15 residues. V dropped 3 bases and J dropped 2 bases, with 14 bases sitting between them. CDR1 and CDR2 from the germline V gene are SGHRS and YFSETQ. CDR3 DNA: TGCGCCAGCAGCTCTGGTGGGCTTACCAACACTGAAGCTTTCTTT. The encoded protein is CASSSGGLTNTEAFF.

V and J are TRBV6-5 and TRBJ1-3; unclear D gene. CDR3 size: 14 residues. V lost 2 bases and J lost 4, with 9 bases in between. Germline lookup yields CDR1 MNHEY and CDR2 SVGAGI. The CDR3 bases are TGTGCCAGCAGTTACACCAGCCCCGGAAACACCATATATTTT. Encoded protein: CASSYTSPGNTIYF.

This clonotype was seen once. This could be a read error, since a much larger clone is one nucleotide away. The chain combines TRBV20-1 with TRBJ2-1, with TRBD2 as a possible D gene (7 bases). The closer fit of TRBJ2-7 to the DNA end suggests the J call may be wrong. The CDR3 covers 16 residues. Per germline, CDR1 DFQATT and CDR2 SNEGSKA (reference sequence). The CDR3 here is CSASSGEGDSENEQYF. In nucleotides, the CDR3 is TGCAGTGCCAGCTCGGGGGAGGGGGATAGTGAAAATGAGCAGTACTTC.

Regarding this clonotype: This may arise from a read error, as a much more abundant clone is one base away. This sequence joins TRBV18 and TRBJ2-7; D uncertain. The J call may not be correct, given that the DNA end is closer to TRBJ2-1. The length of the CDR3 is 14 residues. From germline, CDR1 is KGHSH and CDR2 LQKENI. Here the CDR3 reads CASSPPTSVYEQFF. The CDR3 nucleotides are TGTGCCAGCTCACCACCGACAAGTGTCTACGAGCAGTTCTTC.